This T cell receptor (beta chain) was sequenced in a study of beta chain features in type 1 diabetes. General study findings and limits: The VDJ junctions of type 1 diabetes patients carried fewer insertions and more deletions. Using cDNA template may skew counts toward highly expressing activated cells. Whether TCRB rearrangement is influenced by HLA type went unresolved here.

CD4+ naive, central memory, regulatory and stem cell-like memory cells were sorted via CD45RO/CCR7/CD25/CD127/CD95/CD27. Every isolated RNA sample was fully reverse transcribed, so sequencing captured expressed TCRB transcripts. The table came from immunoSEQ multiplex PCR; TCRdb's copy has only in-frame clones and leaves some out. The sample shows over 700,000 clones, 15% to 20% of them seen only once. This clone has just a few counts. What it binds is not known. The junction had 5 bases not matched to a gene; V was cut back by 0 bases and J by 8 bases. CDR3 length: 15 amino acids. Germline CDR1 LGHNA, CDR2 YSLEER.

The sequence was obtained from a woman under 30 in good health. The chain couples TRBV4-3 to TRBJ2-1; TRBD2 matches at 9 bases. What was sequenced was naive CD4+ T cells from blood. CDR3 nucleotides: TGCGCCAGCAGCCAAGAGGTGGCGGGAGGGGATGAGCAGTTCTTC. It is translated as CASSQEVAGGDEQFF.